Listed below are T cell receptor beta chains from one sample, sequenced in a study of control samples from healthy donors and cancer patients. Measured with immunoSEQ multiplex PCR; TCRdb has only the in-frame clones, and not every one. The sample has roughly 100,000 clones; roughly 90% are singletons. The sample comprised PBMCs. The receptor set was obtained from a man aged 60-69 years with lung cancer. The CDR3 runs from the conserved cysteine through the conserved F or W. The order of the fields is J gene, clone size, D gene, V gene, CDR3 DNA, CDR3 protein. A D gene is named only where the DNA matches it firmly. Clone size is stated in some rows and not others, as once, few, many or a class when expanded.

J: TRBJ1-5
size: -
D: TRBD1
V: TRBV7-9
DNA: TGTGCCAGCAGCTTAGATTTGACAGGGGGAAATCAGCCCCAGCATTTT
CDR3: CASSLDLTGGNQPQHF

J: TRBJ2-2
size: -
D: TRBD2
V: TRBV7-2
DNA: TGTGCCAGCAGCCAGGTAGCGGGGTACACCGGGGAGCTGTTTTTT
CDR3: CASSQVAGYTGELFF

J: TRBJ1-6
size: -
D: -
V: TRBV18
DNA: TGTGCCAGCTCACTAGGGGCAGATAATTCACCCCTCCACTTT
CDR3: CASSLGADNSPLHF

J: TRBJ2-2
size: -
D: -
V: TRBV6-1
DNA: TGTGCCAGCAGTGAAGCGCCCGGGACCGGGGAGCTGTTTTTT
CDR3: CASSEAPGTGELFF

J: TRBJ2-5
size: -
D: -
V: TRBV6-5
DNA: TGTGCCAGCAGCCCCGCATGGCCCGGTACAGAGACCCAGTACTTC
CDR3: CASSPAWPGTETQYF

J: TRBJ1-2
size: -
D: TRBD1
V: TRBV4-1
DNA: TGCGCCAGCAGCCCTCCGACAGGGAACTATGGCTACACCTTC
CDR3: CASSPPTGNYGYTF

J: TRBJ2-1
size: -
D: -
V: TRBV27
DNA: TGTGCCAGCAGTTTAAGCGGCCAGGGTGAGCAGTTCTTC
CDR3: CASSLSGQGEQFF

J: TRBJ2-5
size: -
D: -
V: TRBV30
DNA: TGTGCCTGGAAGGGGAATGGGGAGACCCAGTACTTC
CDR3: CAWKGNGETQYF

J: TRBJ2-5
size: medium-sized
D: -
V: TRBV12-5
DNA: TGTGCTAGTGGTCCACTCCCGGACGGCCGCTTAACCGCCGAAGAGACCCAGTACTTC
CDR3: CASGPLPDGRLTAEETQYF

J: TRBJ2-7
size: -
D: TRBD1
V: TRBV7-6
DNA: TGTGCCAGCAGCCCGCTGGGACAGGGGAGCTACGAGCAGTACTTC
CDR3: CASSPLGQGSYEQYF

J: TRBJ1-4
size: -
D: -
V: TRBV18
DNA: TGTGCCAGCTCAACCAGGTTTCGGGAAAAACTGTTTTTT
CDR3: CASSTRFREKLFF

J: TRBJ2-5
size: -
D: TRBD2
V: TRBV7-9
DNA: TGTGCCAGCAGCTCATCCCTAGCGGGGGTTCTGAAAGAGACCCAGTACTTC
CDR3: CASSSSLAGVLKETQYF

J: TRBJ1-4
size: -
D: TRBD1
V: TRBV5-4
DNA: TGTGCCAGCAGCTTGGGGAGGGGGCGGTATGAAAAACTGTTTTTT
CDR3: CASSLGRGRYEKLFF

J: TRBJ1-1
size: -
D: -
V: TRBV2
DNA: TGTGCTCCGCAGGGATTGAACACTGAAGCTTTCTTT
CDR3: CAPQGLNTEAFF

J: TRBJ1-4
size: -
D: -
V: TRBV7-8
DNA: TGTGCCAGCAGCTTAGTGCTGACGCCACCCCGTGAAAAACTGTTTTTT
CDR3: CASSLVLTPPREKLFF

J: TRBJ1-1
size: -
D: -
V: TRBV19
DNA: TGTGCCAGTAGTAAGGGCAGGGTAAACACTGAAGCTTTCTTT
CDR3: CASSKGRVNTEAFF

J: TRBJ1-5
size: -
D: TRBD1
V: TRBV3-1/TRBV3-2
DNA: TGTGCCAGCAGCGGGCGAGGGGGCTATCAGCCCCAGCATTTT
CDR3: CASSGRGGYQPQHF

J: TRBJ2-1
size: -
D: TRBD1
V: TRBV7-9
DNA: TGTGCCAGCAGCTTCATCCAGGGGGCGACTGGCAATGAGCAGTTCTTC
CDR3: CASSFIQGATGNEQFF

J: TRBJ1-1
size: -
D: -
V: TRBV12-3/TRBV12-4
DNA: TGTGCCAGCAGCTCTATGGAGAACACTGAAGCTTTCTTT
CDR3: CASSSMENTEAFF

J: TRBJ2-1
size: once
D: -
V: TRBV9
DNA: TGTGCCAGCAGCGTAGGTCATGGGCTAGGAACCTACAATGAGCAGTTCTTC
CDR3: CASSVGHGLGTYNEQFF

J: TRBJ2-5
size: -
D: TRBD1
V: TRBV6-2/TRBV6-3
DNA: TGTGCCAGCACTTACCCGACGACAGGGACAGGTTCCTACGGGGAGACCCAGTACTTC
CDR3: CASTYPTTGTGSYGETQYF

J: TRBJ2-1
size: -
D: -
V: TRBV9
DNA: TGTGCCAGCAGCTCTGACAACCCTGGGGGCTACAATGAGCAGTTCTTC
CDR3: CASSSDNPGGYNEQFF

J: TRBJ1-5
size: -
D: -
V: TRBV30
DNA: TGTGCCTGGAGTTGGGATAGCAATCAGCCCCAGCATTTT
CDR3: CAWSWDSNQPQHF

J: TRBJ1-1
size: -
D: -
V: TRBV7-2
DNA: TGTGCCAGCAGCTTATACGGCAACACTGAAGCTTTCTTT
CDR3: CASSLYGNTEAFF

J: TRBJ1-1
size: -
D: TRBD1
V: TRBV7-9
DNA: TGTGCCAGCAGCTTAGGGACAGGGGTGAACACTGAAGCTTTCTTT
CDR3: CASSLGTGVNTEAFF

J: TRBJ2-1
size: -
D: TRBD1
V: TRBV7-3
DNA: TGTGCCAGCAGCATAACAGGGGGTAGCTCCTACAATGAGCAGTTCTTC
CDR3: CASSITGGSSYNEQFF

J: TRBJ1-2
size: -
D: TRBD1
V: TRBV5-6
DNA: TGTGCCAGCAGCTTGGCCGTGACAGGGGGGTATGGCTACACCTTC
CDR3: CASSLAVTGGYGYTF

J: TRBJ1-2
size: -
D: TRBD1
V: TRBV15
DNA: TGTGCCACCAGCAGAGAAAGGGACAGCTATGGCTACACCTTC
CDR3: CATSRERDSYGYTF

J: TRBJ1-5
size: -
D: -
V: TRBV27
DNA: TGTGCCAGCAGCCGTATAGCAGGGATGGGCAATCAGCCCCAGCATTTT
CDR3: CASSRIAGMGNQPQHF

J: TRBJ1-1
size: medium-sized
D: -
V: TRBV30
DNA: TGTGCCTGGAGTGCCAGCATGAACACTGAAGCTTTCTTT
CDR3: CAWSASMNTEAFF

J: TRBJ2-3
size: -
D: TRBD1
V: TRBV5-4
DNA: TGTGCCAGCAGCCACGACAGGGGTACAGATACGCAGTATTTT
CDR3: CASSHDRGTDTQYF

J: TRBJ2-2
size: -
D: -
V: TRBV7-3
DNA: TGTGCCAGCACCAGCAACAGGGCTCCCGGGGAGCTGTTTTTT
CDR3: CASTSNRAPGELFF

J: TRBJ2-4
size: -
D: TRBD2
V: TRBV15
DNA: TGTGCCACCAGCAGAGATTGGGAGGGTGCAGGCATTCAGTACTTC
CDR3: CATSRDWEGAGIQYF

J: TRBJ1-1
size: -
D: -
V: TRBV4-2
DNA: TGTGCCAGCAGCCAAGAAGGGGGAGTTGGTGCTTTCTTT
CDR3: CASSQEGGVGAFF

J: TRBJ2-5
size: -
D: TRBD1
V: TRBV6-5
DNA: TGTGCCAGCAGTTACGGGAGCAGGGGGCAAGAGACCCAGTACTTC
CDR3: CASSYGSRGQETQYF

J: TRBJ2-3
size: -
D: -
V: TRBV7-9
DNA: TGTGCCAGCAGCTTTTTGGATCGCGCAGATACGCAGTATTTT
CDR3: CASSFLDRADTQYF

J: TRBJ1-4
size: -
D: -
V: TRBV30
DNA: TGTGCCTGGAATGTACAGAATGAAAAACTGTTTTTT
CDR3: CAWNVQNEKLFF

J: TRBJ2-2
size: -
D: -
V: TRBV5-1
DNA: TGCGCCAGCAGCCCTGACACCGGGGAGCTGTTTTTT
CDR3: CASSPDTGELFF

J: TRBJ1-5
size: -
D: -
V: TRBV6-4
DNA: TGTGCCAGCAGTGAACAGGGCAATCAGCCCCAGCATTTT
CDR3: CASSEQGNQPQHF

J: TRBJ2-1
size: once
D: -
V: TRBV10-3
DNA: TGTGCCATCAGGGACTTGGGTGAGCAGTTCTTC
CDR3: CAIRDLGEQFF

J: TRBJ2-4
size: -
D: -
V: TRBV9
DNA: TGTGCCAGCAGCCCACGAGGAGAGGCACGGACCGGAGCCAAAAACATTCAGTACTTC
CDR3: CASSPRGEARTGAKNIQYF

J: TRBJ2-6
size: -
D: -
V: TRBV7-8
DNA: TGTGCCAGCAGACCGGACAGCTCTGGGGCCAACGTCCTGACTTTC
CDR3: CASRPDSSGANVLTF

J: TRBJ1-1
size: once
D: -
V: TRBV7-9
DNA: TGTGCCAGCAGCCTAGCAGGGCGGGTGGTCACTGAAGCTTTCTTT
CDR3: CASSLAGRVVTEAFF

J: TRBJ2-1
size: -
D: -
V: TRBV7-3
DNA: TGTGCCAGCAGCTTATCCATGACAGGCCCGGTCGAGGAGCAGTTCTTC
CDR3: CASSLSMTGPVEEQFF

J: TRBJ2-6
size: -
D: -
V: TRBV27
DNA: TGTGCCAGCAGTTTGCGAGGCCCCGCTGGGGCCAACGTCCTGACTTTC
CDR3: CASSLRGPAGANVLTF

J: TRBJ2-2
size: -
D: -
V: TRBV6-5
DNA: TGTGCCAGCAGTTCGGCCCGGGCCATCTATACCGGGGAGCTGTTTTTT
CDR3: CASSSARAIYTGELFF

J: TRBJ2-1
size: -
D: -
V: TRBV10-2
DNA: TGCGCCAGCAAACAGGAAACCTTCGAGGAGCAGTTCTTC
CDR3: CASKQETFEEQFF

J: TRBJ1-1
size: -
D: TRBD1
V: TRBV12-3/TRBV12-4
DNA: TGTGCCAGCAGTCGACAGGGTACGGAAGCTTTCTTT
CDR3: CASSRQGTEAFF

J: TRBJ1-1
size: -
D: -
V: TRBV6-1
DNA: TGTGCCAGCAGTGACCCTGAGGACAGACAGAACACTGAAGCTTTCTTT
CDR3: CASSDPEDRQNTEAFF

J: TRBJ2-1
size: -
D: -
V: TRBV5-6
DNA: TGTGCCAGCAGCCCCGGAGGATTCAATGAGCAGTTCTTC
CDR3: CASSPGGFNEQFF

J: TRBJ1-1
size: -
D: -
V: TRBV7-9
DNA: TGTGCCAGCAGCTTAGTTGGAGCGGGTTATCAGAACACTGAAGCTTTCTTT
CDR3: CASSLVGAGYQNTEAFF

J: TRBJ1-3
size: -
D: -
V: TRBV3-1/TRBV3-2
DNA: TGTGCCAGCAGCCCAACTAGTAGAAACACCATATATTTT
CDR3: CASSPTSRNTIYF

J: TRBJ2-5
size: once
D: TRBD2
V: TRBV3-1/TRBV3-2
DNA: TGTGCCAGCAGCCAAGATCTATCTAGCGGGGGTGGAACCCAGTACTTC
CDR3: CASSQDLSSGGGTQYF

J: TRBJ2-3
size: -
D: -
V: TRBV7-7
DNA: TGTGCCAGCAGCTTACGAGCCGGGACACGGATGAGTCCAGATACGCAGTATTTT
CDR3: CASSLRAGTRMSPDTQYF

J: TRBJ1-1
size: -
D: -
V: TRBV5-1
DNA: TGCGCCAGCAGCTCAAACCAGGATGGGACTGAAGCTTTCTTT
CDR3: CASSSNQDGTEAFF

J: TRBJ1-5
size: few
D: -
V: TRBV4-2
DNA: TGTGCCAGCAGCGAAGACGCGACAGCAAATCAGCCCCAGCATTTT
CDR3: CASSEDATANQPQHF

J: TRBJ1-3
size: -
D: -
V: TRBV30
DNA: TGTGCCTGGAGTCGGGAAAGCTTCTCTGGAAACACCATATATTTT
CDR3: CAWSRESFSGNTIYF